This T cell receptor beta chain is from a study of blood T cells in healthy people across ages. Overall study context: In model experiments, template switching was able to capture about one barcoded beta molecule for every two T cells that were present.

A J-beta primer mix and a sample-barcoded 5' primer were used in a second PCR of roughly 6 to 11 cycles. From the 5' RACE reads, TCRdb called clonotypes with MiXCR, one entry per CDR3 protein. In the table there are hundreds of thousands of distinct CDR3 sequences, roughly 20% of which are singletons. V lost 3 bases to trimming and J lost 6 bases; unmatched junction nucleotides: 10. Germline values: CDR1 DFQATT, CDR2 SNEGSKA (reference sequence). The CDR3 consists of 17 residues. This clonotype was observed a few times. V usage is TRBV20-1 and J usage is TRBJ2-2, with TRBD2 matching over 13 bases. This TCR was recovered from a man in his sixties or seventies in good health. Material: blood. The CDR3 nucleotides read TGCAGTGCTAGCAGACGACTAGCGGGAGGTGTGGCCGGGGAGCTGTTTTTT. It yields the protein CSASRRLAGGVAGELFF.